One and the same sample provided the 24 T cell receptor beta chains below, sequenced in a study of T-cell reconstitution after alpha-beta-depleted transplantation in children. Preparing the TCRbeta library involved the use of unique molecular identifiers. TCRdb called the PCR reads again in MiXCR, with one record for every CDR3 protein. The repertoire includes about 240,000 distinct CDR3 sequences, over 20% of them detected once, and approximately 2.5% sits in the top ten. Sequencing used PBMCs, obtained before TCRalphabeta/CD19-depleted stem cell transplant. Receptors were obtained from a girl under 10 years old with Fanconi anemia, due to receive a stem cell transplant.

This chain links TRBV6-4 with TRBJ2-2; 7 nucleotides line up with TRBD1. Per the germline V gene, CDR1 is MRHNA and CDR2 is SNTAGT. J gave up 3 bases and V 7 bases, and 8 bases lay outside the gene matches. CDR3 length: 15 amino acids. CDR3 loop: CASKKGDSDTGELFF. CDR3 DNA sequence: TGTGCCAGCAAAAAAGGGGACAGCGACACCGGGGAGCTGTTTTTT.

The CDR3 sequence is CASSPTVSGANVLTF. For the CDR3, the DNA is TGTGCCAGCTCACCTACAGTCTCTGGGGCCAACGTCCTGACTTTC. The V gene is TRBV18, the J gene TRBJ2-6; D is unresolved. The germline gives CDR1 KGHSH, CDR2 LQKENI. The CDR3 has 15 residues. Trimming cost V 3 bases and J 0 bases, with 6 bases left between them.

Ten or more counts support this clonotype. This rearrangement joins TRBV5-6 to TRBJ1-5; TRBD1 agrees at 9 bases. This CDR3 spans 15 amino acids. The germline gives CDR1 SGHDT, CDR2 YYEEEE. V lost 1 base to trimming and J lost 5 bases; unmatched junction nucleotides: 4. The CDR3: CASSLWGQGYQPQHF. The CDR3 nucleotides read TGTGCCAGCAGCTTGTGGGGACAGGGATATCAGCCCCAGCATTTT.

The chain combines TRBV20-1 with TRBJ2-3, with D possibly matching TRBD2 (5 bases). Germline CDR1 reads DFQATT; CDR2 reads SNEGSKA (reference sequence). The CDR3 contains 15 residues. V dropped 6 bases and J dropped 4 bases, with 20 bases sitting between them. The CDR3: CSAPGVDLASDTQYF. The CDR3 region has the DNA TGCAGTGCCCCTGGGGTAGATCTAGCATCAGATACGCAGTATTTT.

The chain employs TRBV4-2 and TRBJ2-3; D perhaps matches TRBD2 (5 bases). The V end lost 1 base, the J end lost 3 bases, and 14 bases lay between the germline ends. Looked up from germline, CDR1 is LGHNA and CDR2 is YNFKEQ. The CDR3 extends over 16 amino acids. Written as DNA, the CDR3 is TGTGCCAGCAGCCAAGTGCCCAGAGAGGGAACAGATACGCAGTATTTT. Its translation: CASSQVPREGTDTQYF.

The chain links TRBV9 to TRBJ1-2, with a possible D match to TRBD1 (5 bases). The CDR3 runs to 15 residues. V was cut by 4 bases and J by 5 bases, with 18 bases left in between. The germline V gene has CDR1 SGDLS and CDR2 YYNGEE. CDR3 residues: CASSTTRGMRYGYTF. The DNA of the CDR3 is TGTGCCAGCAGCACCACTCGGGGGATGAGGTATGGCTACACCTTC. The whole variable domain, filled in from reference TRBV9 and TRBJ1-2, reads DSGVTQTPKHLITATGQRVTLRCSPRSGDLSVYWYQQSLDQGLQFLIQYYNGEERAKGNILERFSAQQFPDLHSELNLSSLELGDSALYFCASSTTRGMRYGYTFGSGTRLTVV.

This clonotype was counted at least ten times. The chain has TRBV29-1 and TRBJ2-2; 7 nucleotides align to TRBD1. Germline V CDR1 and CDR2: SQVTM, ANQGSEA. This CDR3 region has 14 residues. Trimming took 2 bases from V and 1 from J; bases not matched to a gene: 1. CDR3 loop: CSVEWDRNTGELFF. The CDR3 DNA reads as TGCAGCGTTGAATGGGACAGGAACACCGGGGAGCTGTTTTTT.

J is TRBJ2-3 and V is TRBV14; 8 nucleotides match TRBD2. The CDR3 totals 16 residues. The V gene's germline CDR1 is SGHDN and CDR2 FVKESK. V shed 5 bases and J 2 bases; nucleotides not matched to a gene: 9. This CDR3 reads CASSAQLAALTDTQYF. CDR3 sequence (DNA): TGTGCCAGCAGCGCTCAACTAGCGGCCCTCACAGATACGCAGTATTTT.

This clonotype was observed at least ten times. The chain has TRBV29-1 and TRBJ2-2; D unclear. Germline-derived CDR1 and CDR2 are SQVTM and ANQGSEA. Trimming removed 4 bases from V and 3 bases from J, with 12 bases in between. The length of the CDR3 is 14 residues. This CDR3 reads CSVARNDYTGELFF. The CDR3, as DNA: TGCAGCGTTGCGAGAAACGACTACACCGGGGAGCTGTTTTTT.

The chain joins TRBV5-5 to TRBJ2-3; 11 positions match TRBD2. The junction had 5 bases not matched to a gene; V was cut back by 2 bases and J by 0 bases. The CDR3 spans 17 residues. CDR1 and CDR2 (germline): SGHKS, YYEKEE (reference sequence). The CDR3 DNA sequence: TGTGCCAGCAGCTTCGTGACTAGCGGGGAAAGCACAGATACGCAGTATTTT. This codes for CASSFVTSGESTDTQYF.

This chain joins TRBV4-2 and TRBJ2-5; no firm D call. This CDR3 is built from 14 residues. CDR1 and CDR2 from the germline V gene are LGHNA and YNFKEQ. Trimming stripped 0 bases from V and 7 bases from J, with 12 bases between. This chain's CDR3 is CASSQDLLGRTQYF. In DNA, the CDR3 is TGTGCCAGCAGCCAAGATTTGCTAGGTCGGACCCAGTACTTC.

V and J are TRBV15 and TRBJ2-2; the D is unclear. Germline V gene sequence: CDR1 LNHNV, CDR2 YYDKDF (reference sequence). The CDR3 is 14 amino acids. V lost 0 bases and J 2 bases, leaving 4 bases between the germline ends. The CDR3 loop is CATSRDYNTGELFF. The CDR3 nucleotides read TGTGCCACCAGCAGAGATTATAACACCGGGGAGCTGTTTTTT.

V usage is TRBV20-1 and J usage is TRBJ2-5; D unclear. Trimming removed 6 bases from V and 3 bases from J, with 8 bases in between. This CDR3 is built from 11 residues. CDR1 and CDR2 from the germline V gene are DFQATT and SNEGSKA (reference sequence). CDR3 bases: TGCAGTGCCGTGATTAAAGAGACCCAGTACTTC. This codes for CSAVIKETQYF.

This clonotype was recorded many times. This chain joins TRBV12-3 or TRBV12-4 and TRBJ2-3; D call uncertain. The CDR3 length is 15 residues. Between the trimmed V and J ends, which lost 1 base and 4 bases, there was a span of 12 bases. The CDR3 sequence: CASSLEGLAADTQYF. The CDR3 DNA sequence: TGTGCCAGCAGTTTAGAAGGCCTGGCGGCAGATACGCAGTATTTT.

This clonotype showed up many times. The V and J genes are TRBV10-3 and TRBJ2-1, with 13 bases matching TRBD2. V shed 10 bases, J shed 2 bases, and the junction held 5 bases outside the gene matches. From germline, CDR1 is ENHRY and CDR2 SYGVKD. The length of the CDR3 is 15 residues. As DNA, the CDR3 is TGTGCCAGTGGACTAGCGGGAGCCCCCTACAATGAGCAGTTCTTC. Protein: CASGLAGAPYNEQFF.

In this sample, this clonotype turned up a few times. The chain combines TRBV29-1 with TRBJ2-7, with D perhaps matching TRBD1 or TRBD2 (5 bases each). V lost 5 bases and J 0 bases, leaving 14 bases between the germline ends. Per germline, CDR1 SQVTM and CDR2 ANQGSEA. The CDR3 spans 14 residues. CDR3 protein: CSVLAGTDSYEQYF. The CDR3, as DNA: TGCAGCGTTCTGGCCGGGACCGACTCCTACGAGCAGTACTTC.

This clonotype was seen ten or more times. The CDR3 sequence is CSVAKGQGAKETQYF. The CDR3 DNA reads TGCAGCGTTGCTAAAGGACAGGGGGCTAAGGAGACCCAGTACTTC. V and J are TRBV29-1 and TRBJ2-5, with 11 bases aligning to TRBD1. The germline CDR1 and CDR2 sequences are SQVTM and ANQGSEA. CDR3 length: 15 residues. Germline trimming cut 4 bases from V and 5 bases from J; bases unmatched to any gene: 9.

Many counts were recorded for this clonotype. The chain's CDR3 is CASSRTVADTQYF. The CDR3 DNA reads as TGTGCCAGCAGCCGGACAGTCGCAGATACGCAGTATTTT. The V and J genes are TRBV6-4 and TRBJ2-3, with D possibly TRBD1 on 6 matching bases. The CDR3 totals 13 residues. Germline assignment: CDR1 MRHNA and CDR2 SNTAGT. The V gene lost 6 bases and the J gene lost 4 bases, with 11 bases spanning the gap.

As regards this clonotype: An end of the junction differs from the germline gene, which may be a read error. V gene TRBV2 combines with J gene TRBJ2-2; 10 bases are a match to TRBD2. The CDR3 has 19 amino acids. Per the germline V gene, CDR1 is SNHLY and CDR2 is FYNNEI. In DNA, the CDR3 is TGTGCCTGCAGTCATCAGCAGACTAGCGGGCCTTCTAGCACCGGGGAGCTGTTTTTT. As protein: CACSHQQTSGPSSTGELFF. Filled out from reference TRBV2 and TRBJ2-2, the complete variable domain reads EPEVTQTPSHQVTQMGQEVILRCVPISNHLYFYWYRQILGQKVEFLVSFYNNEISEKSEIFDDQFSVERPDGSNFTLKIRSTKLEDSAMYFCACSHQQTSGPSSTGELFFGEGSRLTVL.

This clonotype was detected many times. V usage is TRBV12-3 or TRBV12-4 and J usage is TRBJ2-3; 9 nucleotides match TRBD2. Trimming removed 3 bases from V and 1 base from J; junction bases left unmatched: 2. This CDR3 region has 15 residues. CDR3 residues: CASSFASGGTDTQYF. CDR3 nucleotides: TGTGCCAGCAGTTTCGCTAGCGGGGGCACAGATACGCAGTATTTT.

This clonotype was seen ten or more times. V usage is TRBV12-3 or TRBV12-4 and J usage is TRBJ2-2; no definite D call. The CDR3 loop spans 14 amino acids. Trimming left V 6 bases short and J 5 bases short, with 13 bases between. The CDR3 DNA sequence: TGTGCCAGCAGCCTTACAGACTTTACCGGGGAGCTGTTTTTT. It yields the protein CASSLTDFTGELFF.

The chain couples TRBV7-9 to TRBJ2-2; D is ambiguous. V lost 3 bases and J lost 4, with 9 bases in between. The CDR3 covers 14 residues. Germline V CDR1 and CDR2: SEHNR, FQNEAQ (reference sequence). Here the CDR3 DNA reads TGTGCCAGCAGCTTTGCGTTCGGCACCGGGGAGCTGTTTTTT. It yields the protein CASSFAFGTGELFF.

There are many counts of this clonotype. The chain combines TRBV6-6 with TRBJ2-1; D gene unclear. The CDR3 has 12 residues. The V and J ends lost 2 bases and 8 bases respectively, with 7 bases between them. CDR1 is MNHNY and CDR2 is SVGAGI in the germline V gene (reference sequence). CDR3 coding DNA: TGTGCCAGCAGTTACGACGGCGATGAGCAGTTCTTC. The encoded protein is CASSYDGDEQFF.

Ten or more counts support this clonotype. J is TRBJ1-2 and V is TRBV20-1; D not resolved. This CDR3 spans 13 amino acids. Germline CDR1 DFQATT, CDR2 SNEGSKA (reference sequence). Trimming took 4 bases from V and 2 from J, leaving 11 bases between them. Here the CDR3 DNA reads TGCAGTGCTACCCGGCGGGAAAACTATGGCTACACCTTC. This encodes CSATRRENYGYTF.